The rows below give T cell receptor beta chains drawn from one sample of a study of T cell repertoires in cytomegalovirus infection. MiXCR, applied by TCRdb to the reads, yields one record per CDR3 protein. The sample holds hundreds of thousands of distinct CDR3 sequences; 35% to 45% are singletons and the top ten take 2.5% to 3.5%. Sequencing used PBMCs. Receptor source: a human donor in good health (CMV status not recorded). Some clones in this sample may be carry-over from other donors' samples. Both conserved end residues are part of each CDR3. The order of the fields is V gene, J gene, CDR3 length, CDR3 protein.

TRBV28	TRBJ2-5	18	CASTPPGDPASGQETKYF
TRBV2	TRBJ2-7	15	CASSLRQCGSYEQYF
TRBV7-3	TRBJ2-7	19	CASSQNINRGGTRDYEQYF
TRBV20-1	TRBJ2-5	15	CSAVYGTGLSETQSF
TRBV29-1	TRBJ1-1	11	CSFRPYTEAFF
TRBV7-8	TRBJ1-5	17	CASSLGWGGASNQPQHF
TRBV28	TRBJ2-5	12	CASSTSPGVQYF
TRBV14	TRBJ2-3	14	CASSQTGRTDTQYF
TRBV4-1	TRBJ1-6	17	CASSHWIWDSINSPLHF
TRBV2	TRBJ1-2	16	CASSESKVLGDRGYTF
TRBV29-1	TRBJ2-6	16	CSVRSGTGSGANVLTF
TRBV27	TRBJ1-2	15	CASSLSVAGQYGYTF
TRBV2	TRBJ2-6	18	CASGGVGQLLSGANVLTF
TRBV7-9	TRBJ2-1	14	CASSSLDRGAEQFF
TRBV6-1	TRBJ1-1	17	CASSRSLTGTSNTEAFF
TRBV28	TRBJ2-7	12	CASTSAVYEQYF
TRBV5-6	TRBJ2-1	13	CASSQSGYNEQFF
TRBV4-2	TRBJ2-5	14	CASSQDLTKETQYF
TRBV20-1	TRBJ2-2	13	CGGYRAGTGELFF
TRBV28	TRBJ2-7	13	CASSMTPSYEQYF
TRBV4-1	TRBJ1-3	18	CASSQSGRGGGSGNTIYF
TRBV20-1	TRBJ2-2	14	CSATTGRNTGELFF
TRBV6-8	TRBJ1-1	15	CASSGGGQGGTEAFF
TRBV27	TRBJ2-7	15	CASSLGTGGHYEQYF
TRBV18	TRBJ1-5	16	CASSQRTGTYTQPQHF
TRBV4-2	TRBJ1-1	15	CASSQDHTVSTEAFF
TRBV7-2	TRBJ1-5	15	CASSFYADPVQPQHF
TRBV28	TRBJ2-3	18	CASSLPGIGVGHLDTQYF
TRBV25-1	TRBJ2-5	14	CARSEFRAQETQYF
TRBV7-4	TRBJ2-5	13	CASRWTGGETQYF
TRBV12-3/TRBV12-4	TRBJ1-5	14	CASSFGDLRQPQHF
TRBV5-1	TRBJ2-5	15	CASRLAGAWQETQYF
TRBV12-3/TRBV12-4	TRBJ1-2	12	CASSPSPYGYTF
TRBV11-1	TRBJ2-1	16	CASSLNLASGGTEQFF
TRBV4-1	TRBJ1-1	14	CASSQPRGNTEAFF
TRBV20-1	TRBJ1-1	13	CSARWEGSGIAFF
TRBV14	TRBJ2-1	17	CASSLNVGLSSWNEQFF
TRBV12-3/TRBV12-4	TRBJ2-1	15	CASSLRRERYNEQFF
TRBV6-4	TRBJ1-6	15	CASSARDSNNSPLHF
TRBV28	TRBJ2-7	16	CATSGGPKLFSYEQYF
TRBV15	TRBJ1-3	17	CATSRDLGVSSGNTIYF
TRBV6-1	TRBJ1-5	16	CAIPGQGHDSNQPQHF
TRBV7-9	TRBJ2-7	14	CASSPPSSPHEQYF
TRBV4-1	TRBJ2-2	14	CASRDAGNTGELFF
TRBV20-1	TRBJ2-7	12	CSAERGAYEQYF
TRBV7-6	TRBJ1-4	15	CASSLTDATNEKLFF
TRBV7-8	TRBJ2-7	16	CASSLLAGGPWEEQYF
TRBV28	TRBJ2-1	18	CASSLGLAGVYSYNEQFF
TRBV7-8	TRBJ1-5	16	CASSPYRTGEDQPQHF
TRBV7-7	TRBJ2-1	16	CASSFYIRAPYNEQFF
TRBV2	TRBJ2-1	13	CASGTYTMNEQFF
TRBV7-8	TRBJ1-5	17	CARSLNPGRMRNQPKHF
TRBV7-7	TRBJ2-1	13	CASSLVRGGEQFF